A selection of T cell receptor beta chains follows, all from one sample in a study of shared clonotypes between healthy human individuals. The table came from immunoSEQ multiplex PCR; TCRdb's copy has only in-frame clones and leaves some out. The repertoire holds roughly 2,300,000 clones, with less than 95% as singletons. The sequenced material came from naive CD4+ T cells from PBMCs. These receptor sequences come from a young man in good health. Some clones in this sample may be carry-over from other donors' samples. Each CDR3 is given without its conserved first and last residue. The order of the fields is J gene, V gene, CDR3 protein.

J: TRBJ1-1; V: TRBV7-3; CDR3: ASSRPGGMNTEAF
J: TRBJ2-7; V: TRBV19; CDR3: ASSARDRTYEQY
J: TRBJ2-7; V: TRBV7-2; CDR3: ASSPPPAGSEQY
J: TRBJ1-2; V: TRBV11-2; CDR3: ASSWTAGYT
J: TRBJ2-2; V: TRBV7-2; CDR3: ASSLGRGFGGELF
J: TRBJ1-4; V: TRBV19; CDR3: ASISPGGFNEKLF
J: TRBJ2-7; V: TRBV6-1; CDR3: ASSQEGGSYEQY
J: TRBJ2-1; V: TRBV5-5; CDR3: ASSLASGDREQF
J: TRBJ2-3; V: TRBV6-5; CDR3: ASSYSPGADTQY
J: TRBJ2-1; V: TRBV7-2; CDR3: ASSLGQVILDEQF
J: TRBJ1-3; V: TRBV9; CDR3: ASSPGGQASWGNTIY
J: TRBJ1-2; V: TRBV7-3; CDR3: ASSPIRCGYT
J: TRBJ2-3; V: TRBV6-5; CDR3: ASSYSGTGKDTQY
J: TRBJ2-7; V: TRBV5-4; CDR3: ASSPGSSGTFYEQY
J: TRBJ2-1; V: TRBV7-8; CDR3: ASSREPTNPKQF
J: TRBJ1-3; V: TRBV6-6; CDR3: ASREDRARNTIY